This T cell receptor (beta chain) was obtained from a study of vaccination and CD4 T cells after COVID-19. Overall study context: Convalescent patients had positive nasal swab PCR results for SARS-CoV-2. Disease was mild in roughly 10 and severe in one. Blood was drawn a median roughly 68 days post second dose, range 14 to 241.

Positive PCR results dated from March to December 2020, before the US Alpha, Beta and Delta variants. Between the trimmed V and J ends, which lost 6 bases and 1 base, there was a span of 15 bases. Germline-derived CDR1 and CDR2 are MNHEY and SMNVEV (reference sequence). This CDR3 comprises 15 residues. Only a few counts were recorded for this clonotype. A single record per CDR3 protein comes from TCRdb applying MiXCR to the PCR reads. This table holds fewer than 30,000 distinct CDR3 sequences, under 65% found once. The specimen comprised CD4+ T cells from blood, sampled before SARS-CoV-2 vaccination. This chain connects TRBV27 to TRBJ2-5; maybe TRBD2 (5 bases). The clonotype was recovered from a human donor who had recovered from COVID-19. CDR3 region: CASSLGGIAQETQYF. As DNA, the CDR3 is TGTGCCAGCAGCCTCGGAGGCATCGCCCAAGAGACCCAGTACTTC.